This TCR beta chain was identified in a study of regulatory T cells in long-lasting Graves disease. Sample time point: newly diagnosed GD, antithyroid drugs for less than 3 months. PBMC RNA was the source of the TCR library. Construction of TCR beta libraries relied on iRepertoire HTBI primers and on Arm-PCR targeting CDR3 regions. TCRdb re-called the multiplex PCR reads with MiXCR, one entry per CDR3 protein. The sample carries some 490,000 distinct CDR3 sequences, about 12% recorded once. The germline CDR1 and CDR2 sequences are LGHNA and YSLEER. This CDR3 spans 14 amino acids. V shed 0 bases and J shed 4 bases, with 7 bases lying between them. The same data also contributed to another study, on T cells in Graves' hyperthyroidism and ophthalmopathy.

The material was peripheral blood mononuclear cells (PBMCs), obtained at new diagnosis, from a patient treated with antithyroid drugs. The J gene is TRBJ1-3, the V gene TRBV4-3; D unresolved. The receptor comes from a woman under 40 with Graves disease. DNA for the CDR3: TGCGCCAGCAGCCAAGATTCCGGAGGAAACACCATATATTTT. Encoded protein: CASSQDSGGNTIYF.